This TCR beta chain was retrieved from a study of siplizumab effects on memory and regulatory T cells. Notes on the study in general: Siplizumab cultures yielded proliferating Tregs whose suppressive function was not confirmed.

Concerning this clone: Its antigen is currently unknown.

Trimming shortened V by 0 bases and J by 2 bases, and 11 bases separated the two germline ends. Germline lookup yields CDR1 MNHEY and CDR2 SVGAGI. This CDR3 has 16 amino acids. Around 96,000 TCR templates underwent assay in each sample. Assay used: immunoSEQ multiplex PCR; TCRdb lists only in-frame clones, some missing. The sample contains around 100,000 clones, around 92% of which appear only once. J is TRBJ1-5 and V is TRBV6-5; D is unclear. The source is a human donor in good health. Input material: CD4+ T cells sorted from blood. This CDR3 reads CASSYSGSRGNQPQHF. The CDR3 coding sequence is TGTGCCAGCAGTTACTCCGGTTCGAGGGGCAATCAGCCCCAGCATTTT.